A single sample is the source of the 27 T cell receptor beta chains below, sequenced in a study of T cells in Graves' hyperthyroidism and ophthalmopathy. RNA transcripts provided the source from which TCR beta CDR3 regions were amplified. The HTBI set primed first-round TCR CDR3 RT-PCR. TCRdb re-analysed the multiplex PCR reads in MiXCR, keeping a single row per CDR3 protein. The profile shows more than 500,000 distinct CDR3 sequences, 15% to 20% of them singletons. The sample taken for sequencing was blood. These receptors originate from a woman aged 25-40 years with Graves' hyperthyroidism.

In the case of this clonotype: This may be a read error: a much more frequent sequence differs by one nucleotide. The chain employs TRBV7-3 and TRBJ2-1; TRBD2 aligns across 8 bases. V was pared by 3 bases and J by 10 bases, with 8 bases of the junction left unmatched. This CDR3 has 14 amino acids. The V gene's germline CDR1 is SGHTA and CDR2 FQGTGA. The CDR3 is CASSFGAGEPEQFF. CDR3 nucleotide sequence: TGTGCCAGCAGCTTCGGAGCGGGGGAACCCGAGCAGTTCTTC.

This clonotype was picked up many times. The genes are TRBV6-2 or TRBV6-3 and TRBJ2-3, with D maybe TRBD2 (5 bases). CDR3 length: 16 amino acids. Germline values: CDR1 MNHEY, CDR2 SVGEGT. V lost 3 bases to trimming and J lost 2 bases, with 15 bases between them. CDR3 bases: TGTGCCAGCAGTTATTCGGGGTCGTCCCCCACAGATACGCAGTATTTT. The encoded protein is CASSYSGSSPTDTQYF.

This clonotype was seen at least ten times. This rearrangement joins TRBV28 to TRBJ1-1; D is unclear. The V and J ends lost 2 bases and 4 bases respectively, with 14 bases between them. The CDR3 covers 15 residues. CDR1 and CDR2 (germline): MDHEN, SYDVKM. The CDR3 is CASSLGTASSTEAFF. In DNA form, the CDR3 reads TGTGCCAGCAGTTTAGGCACAGCCAGCAGCACTGAAGCTTTCTTT. Complete variable domain (other parts from reference TRBV28 and TRBJ1-1): DVKVTQSSRYLVKRTGEKVFLECVQDMDHENMFWYRQDPGLGLRLIYFSYDVKMKEKGDIPEGYSVSREKKERFSLILESASTNQTSMYLCASSLGTASSTEAFFGQGTRLTVV.

J is TRBJ1-5 and V is TRBV29-1; D might be TRBD1 (5 bases). V lost 5 bases to trimming and J lost 7 bases, with 15 bases between them. The length of the CDR3 is 13 residues. Germline lookup yields CDR1 SQVTM and CDR2 ANQGSEA. The CDR3 nucleotides read TGCAGCGTTTGGTGGGGCGAGGGGCAGCCCCAGCATTTT. Encoded protein: CSVWWGEGQPQHF.

The sample holds a few counts of this clonotype. The rearrangement links TRBV6-1 to TRBJ1-5; 11 nucleotides align to TRBD1. Germline loops: CDR1 MNHNS, CDR2 SASEGT. V dropped 6 bases and J dropped 9; count of bases not matched to a gene: 10. The CDR3 runs 15 residues. The CDR3 spells CASRRDRGTSVPQHF. CDR3 nucleotide sequence: TGTGCCAGCAGGAGGGACAGGGGGACCTCTGTGCCCCAGCATTTT.

In regard to this clonotype: This could be a read error, since a much larger clone is one nucleotide away. V gene TRBV14 combines with J gene TRBJ1-2; D unresolved. Germline-derived CDR1 and CDR2 are SGHDN and FVKESK. The CDR3 runs 13 residues. The CDR3 DNA reads as TGTGCCAGCAGTCCACGGTGGACCGATGGCTGCACCTTC. This gives the protein CASSPRWTDGCTF.

This clonotype was found many times. The gene calls are TRBV29-1 and TRBJ2-3, with TRBD1 matching over 10 bases. Trimming cost V 4 bases and J 4 bases; bases outside gene matches: 5. This CDR3 is built from 14 residues. Germline CDR1 and CDR2: SQVTM and ANQGSEA. CDR3 residues: CSVGQGASPDTQYF. The CDR3 DNA follows: TGCAGCGTTGGACAGGGGGCGTCCCCAGATACGCAGTATTTT.

This chain connects TRBV27 to TRBJ1-1, with D tentatively TRBD1 (6 bases). This CDR3 comprises 13 residues. V lost 6 bases and J lost 4, with 12 bases in between. Germline CDR1 MNHEY, CDR2 SMNVEV (reference sequence). CDR3 region: CASSWGGGTEAFF. The CDR3 DNA is TGTGCCAGCAGCTGGGGGGGCGGCACTGAAGCTTTCTTT.

This clonotype showed up many times. V is TRBV5-1 and J is TRBJ2-3; 14 nucleotides agree with TRBD2. Germline values: CDR1 SGHRS, CDR2 YFSETQ. V lost 5 bases and J lost 2; bases outside the gene matches: 4. There are 16 residues in the CDR3. The CDR3 DNA reads TGCGCCAGCAGACTGGGACTAGCGGGGGTCACAGATACGCAGTATTTT. This encodes CASRLGLAGVTDTQYF.

In this sample, this clonotype turned up many times. This rearrangement joins TRBV28 to TRBJ1-1; D gene ambiguous. The V end lost 1 base, the J end lost 5 bases, and 8 bases lay between the germline ends. CDR3 length equals 13 residues. Germline assignment: CDR1 MDHEN and CDR2 SYDVKM. CDR3 coding DNA: TGTGCCAGCAGTTTATTCGTCGGGACTGAAGCTTTCTTT. Translation: CASSLFVGTEAFF.

This chain connects TRBV5-1 to TRBJ2-5, with 7 nucleotides matching TRBD2. CDR3 length: 15 residues. Germline CDR1 reads SGHRS; CDR2 reads YFSETQ. Germline trimming cut 0 bases from V and 2 bases from J; bases unmatched to any gene: 4. CDR3 coding DNA: TGCGCCAGCAGCTTGGAGGGGCGGGAGCAAGAGACCCAGTACTTC. Its translation is CASSLEGREQETQYF.

This clonotype was seen ten or more times. CDR3: CASSAGQNTEAFF. CDR3 DNA sequence: TGTGCCAGCAGCGCCGGACAAAACACTGAAGCTTTCTTT. V usage is TRBV7-3 and J usage is TRBJ1-1; D may be TRBD1 (5 bases). In germline, CDR1 is SGHTA, CDR2 FQGTGA. V dropped 5 bases and J dropped 2 bases, with 9 bases sitting between them. There are 13 residues in the CDR3.

The rearrangement uses TRBV18 and TRBJ2-5; D uncertain. Germline CDR1 is KGHSH and CDR2 is LQKENI. V dropped 3 bases and J dropped 2 bases, with 16 bases sitting between them. This CDR3 contains 16 residues. In nucleotides, the CDR3 is TGTGCCAGCTCACCCCCAGGTCGGTCCTTACAAGAGACCCAGTACTTC. This translates into CASSPPGRSLQETQYF.

The genes are TRBV24-1 and TRBJ1-2; D uncertain. V shed 4 bases and J shed 4 bases, with 12 bases lying between them. CDR3 length equals 14 residues. From germline, CDR1 is KGHDR and CDR2 SFDVKD. The CDR3 DNA follows: TGTGCCACCAGTGACCCCTGGACTCGCTATGGCTACACCTTC. It codes for CATSDPWTRYGYTF.

This clonotype was detected a few times. The V gene is TRBV5-6, the J gene TRBJ2-7; D uncertain. V was shortened by 0 bases and J by 0 bases, with 10 bases between the two germline ends. Germline CDR1 is SGHDT and CDR2 is YYEEEE. The CDR3 runs 15 residues. The CDR3 loop is CASSLVRGLSYEQYF. The CDR3 DNA reads as TGTGCCAGCAGCTTGGTCCGTGGCCTCTCCTACGAGCAGTACTTC. Full variable domain (outside the CDR3, taken from reference TRBV5-6 and TRBJ2-7): DAGVTQSPTHLIKTRGQQVTLRCSPKSGHDTVSWYQQALGQGPQFIFQYYEEEERQRGNFPDRFSGHQFPNYSSELNVNALLLGDSALYLCASSLVRGLSYEQYFGPGTRLTVT.

There are many counts of this clonotype. The CDR3 protein is CASSFNPSGTGELFF. The CDR3 coding sequence is TGTGCCAGCAGTTTTAACCCCAGTGGGACCGGGGAGCTGTTTTTT. The genes are TRBV12-3 or TRBV12-4 and TRBJ2-2; no definite D call. This CDR3 spans 15 amino acids. The V gene lost 3 bases and the J gene lost 5 bases, with 13 bases spanning the gap.

This clonotype has only a few counts. The rearrangement links TRBV20-1 to TRBJ1-2, with 7 bases lining up with TRBD1. The germline V gene has CDR1 DFQATT and CDR2 SNEGSKA (reference sequence). Trimming at V came to 5 bases and at J to 0 bases, leaving 6 bases not matched to a gene. CDR3 length equals 14 residues. CDR3 nucleotides: TGCAGTGCTCTAACAGGGGAGACTAACTATGGCTACACCTTC. This codes for CSALTGETNYGYTF.

This clonotype was picked up a small number of times. CDR3 sequence: CASTSSGRARNEQFF. The CDR3 nucleotides are TGTGCCAGCACCTCTAGCGGGAGGGCCAGGAATGAGCAGTTCTTC. The chain combines TRBV7-9 with TRBJ2-1; 12 nucleotides line up with TRBD2. Germline trimming cut 7 bases from V and 7 bases from J; bases unmatched to any gene: 8. The CDR3 extends over 15 amino acids. Germline CDR1 is SEHNR and CDR2 is FQNEAQ (reference sequence).

This clonotype was detected ten times or more. The chain's CDR3 is CASSIRGRYTEAFF. The CDR3 DNA sequence: TGTGCCAGCAGTATCAGGGGGCGTTACACTGAAGCTTTCTTT. The V gene is TRBV28, the J gene TRBJ1-1; 8 nucleotides align to TRBD1. Trimming removed 5 bases from V and 3 bases from J; junction bases left unmatched: 5. The CDR3 sequence is 14 residues long. Germline V CDR1 and CDR2: MDHEN, SYDVKM.

In its sample, this clonotype was seen a few times. This chain uses TRBV5-1 with TRBJ1-5; 8 positions match TRBD1. The trim removed 0 bases at V and 4 bases at J, leaving 6 bases unmatched. The CDR3 loop spans 16 amino acids. Germline V gene lookup returns CDR1 SGHRS and CDR2 YFSETQ. The chain's CDR3 is CASSLGTGSVNQPQHF. CDR3 DNA sequence: TGCGCCAGCAGCTTGGGGACAGGGTCCGTAAATCAGCCCCAGCATTTT.

The sample holds many counts of this clonotype. The chain couples TRBV20-1 to TRBJ2-3; D might be TRBD2 (5 bases). The V gene lost 1 base and the J gene lost 5 bases, with 22 bases spanning the gap. The germline gives CDR1 DFQATT, CDR2 SNEGSKA (reference sequence). The CDR3 spans 17 residues. For the CDR3, the DNA is TGCAGTGCTAGAGGTAAAGGGTCCGGACTCCAGAGAGATACGCAGTATTTT. Translating gives CSARGKGSGLQRDTQYF.

The gene calls are TRBV5-1 and TRBJ2-4; D is tentatively TRBD1 or TRBD2 (7 bases each). Germline CDR1 reads SGHRS; CDR2 reads YFSETQ. This CDR3 spans 14 amino acids. The V and J ends lost 2 bases and 8 bases respectively, with 14 bases between them. The CDR3 nucleotides are TGCGCCAGCAGCTTCACAGGGGAGGGGGACATTCAGTACTTC. Protein product: CASSFTGEGDIQYF.

The chain employs TRBV19 and TRBJ2-1, with 9 bases matching TRBD1. The V segment lost 6 bases and the J segment 6 bases; nucleotides outside the gene matches: 15. The germline CDR1 and CDR2 sequences are LNHDA and SQIVND (reference sequence). The CDR3 contains 17 residues. In nucleotides, the CDR3 is TGTGCCAGTAGGGTACAGGGGGCTTTGCGGGCCTGCAATGAGCAGTTCTTC. This encodes CASRVQGALRACNEQFF.

This clonotype showed up many times. The chain is built from TRBV28 and TRBJ1-5; D ambiguous. Per germline, CDR1 MDHEN and CDR2 SYDVKM. This CDR3 spans 13 amino acids. The V gene lost 8 bases and the J gene lost 4 bases, with 12 bases spanning the gap. CDR3 sequence reads: CASAIGGNQPQHF. The CDR3, as DNA: TGTGCCAGCGCAATTGGCGGTAATCAGCCCCAGCATTTT.

This clonotype was detected many times. The J gene is TRBJ1-5, the V gene TRBV12-3 or TRBV12-4; 12 nucleotides line up with TRBD1. There are 17 residues in the CDR3. J was trimmed by 1 base and V by 8 bases; bases with no gene match: 9. CDR3 amino acids: CASVAGQGALSNQPQHF. The CDR3 DNA sequence: TGTGCCAGCGTAGCGGGACAGGGGGCTTTGAGCAATCAGCCCCAGCATTTT.

This clonotype was observed a few times. CDR3 bases: TGCAGCGTTCCAGGGGCGGGTGGCTACACCTTC. Amino acids: CSVPGAGGYTF. This rearrangement joins TRBV29-1 to TRBJ1-2, with a possible D match to TRBD1 (6 bases). CDR1 is SQVTM and CDR2 is ANQGSEA in the germline V gene. V lost 5 bases, J lost 7 bases, and 11 bases lay in between. The CDR3 has 11 amino acids.

A note on this clonotype: A much larger clonotype is one base distant, so this may be a read error. The V and J genes are TRBV20-1 and TRBJ1-1; D is unresolved. Germline CDR1 is DFQATT and CDR2 is SNEGSKA (reference sequence). V was cut by 6 bases and J by 1 base, with 9 bases left in between. The length of the CDR3 is 12 residues. The CDR3 protein is CSAPQPNTEAFF. In DNA form, the CDR3 reads TGCAGTGCCCCCCAGCCGAACACTGAAGCTTTCTTT.